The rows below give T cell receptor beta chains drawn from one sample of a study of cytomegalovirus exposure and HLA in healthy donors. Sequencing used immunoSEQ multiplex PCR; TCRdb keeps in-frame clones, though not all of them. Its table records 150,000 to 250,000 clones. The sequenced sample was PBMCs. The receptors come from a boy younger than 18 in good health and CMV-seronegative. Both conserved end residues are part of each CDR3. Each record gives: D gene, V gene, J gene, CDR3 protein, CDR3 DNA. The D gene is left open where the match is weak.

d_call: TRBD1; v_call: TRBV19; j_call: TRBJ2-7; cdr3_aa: CASSGTGVPYEQYF; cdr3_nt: TGTGCCAGTAGTGGGACAGGGGTTCCCTACGAGCAGTACTTC
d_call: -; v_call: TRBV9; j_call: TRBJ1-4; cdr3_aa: CASSSGTLREKLFF; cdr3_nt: TGTGCCAGCAGCTCCGGGACATTGAGGGAAAAACTGTTTTTT
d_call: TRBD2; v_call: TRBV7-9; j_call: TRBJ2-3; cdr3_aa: CASSFGTSGADTQYF; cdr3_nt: TGTGCCAGCAGCTTTGGGACTAGCGGGGCAGATACGCAGTATTTT
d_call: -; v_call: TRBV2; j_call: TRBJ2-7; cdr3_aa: CASLGRGSYEQYF; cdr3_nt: TGTGCCAGCCTAGGCCGGGGATCCTACGAGCAGTACTTC
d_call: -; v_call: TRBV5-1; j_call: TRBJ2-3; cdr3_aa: CASSLDAGAYTDTQYF; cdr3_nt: TGCGCCAGCAGCTTGGATGCAGGGGCTTACACAGATACGCAGTATTTT
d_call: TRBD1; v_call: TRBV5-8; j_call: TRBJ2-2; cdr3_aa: CASSFRGQNTRELFF; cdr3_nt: TGTGCCAGCAGCTTCAGGGGGCAGAACACCAGGGAGCTGTTTTTT
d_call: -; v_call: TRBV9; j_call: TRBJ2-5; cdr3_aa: CASSVGRVYQETQYF; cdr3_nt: TGTGCCAGCAGCGTAGGCCGCGTTTACCAAGAGACCCAGTACTTC
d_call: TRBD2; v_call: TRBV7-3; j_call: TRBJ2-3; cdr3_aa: CASSRSAGGGVTDTQYF; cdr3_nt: TGTGCCAGCAGCCGAAGTGCGGGGGGCGGTGTCACAGATACGCAGTATTTT
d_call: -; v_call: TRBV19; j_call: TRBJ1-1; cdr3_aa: CASSIRTEFTEAFF; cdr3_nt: TGTGCCAGTAGTATCCGGACTGAGTTCACTGAAGCTTTCTTT
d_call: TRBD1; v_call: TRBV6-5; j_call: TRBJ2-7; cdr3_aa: CASSTDRGRNEQYF; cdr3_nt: TGTGCCAGCAGTACGGACAGGGGGAGGAACGAGCAGTACTTC
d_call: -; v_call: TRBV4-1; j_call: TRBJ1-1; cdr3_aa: CASSPGRDPGSEAFF; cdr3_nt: TGCGCCAGCAGCCCTGGGCGGGACCCGGGCTCTGAAGCTTTCTTT
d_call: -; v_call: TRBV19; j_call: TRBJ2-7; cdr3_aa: CASSIVGGSPDEQYF; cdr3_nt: TGTGCCAGTAGTATCGTAGGGGGATCTCCGGACGAGCAGTACTTC
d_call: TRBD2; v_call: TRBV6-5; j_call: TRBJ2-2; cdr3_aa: CASEPAGPNTGELFF; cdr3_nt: TGTGCCAGCGAACCAGCGGGACCGAACACCGGGGAGCTGTTTTTT
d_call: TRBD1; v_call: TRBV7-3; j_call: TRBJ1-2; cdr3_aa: CASSSTGGGGYTF; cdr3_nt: TGTGCCAGCAGCTCGACAGGGGGCGGTGGCTACACCTTC
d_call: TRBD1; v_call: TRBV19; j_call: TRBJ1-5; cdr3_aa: CASSEWDRANQPQHF; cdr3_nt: TGTGCCAGTAGTGAGTGGGACAGGGCTAATCAGCCCCAGCATTTT
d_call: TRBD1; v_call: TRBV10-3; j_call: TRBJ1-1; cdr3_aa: CAIRRDRGGTEAFF; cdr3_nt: TGTGCCATCAGGCGGGACAGGGGAGGCACTGAAGCTTTCTTT
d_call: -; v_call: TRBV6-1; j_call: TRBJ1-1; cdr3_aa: CASSELWRAHAFNAFF; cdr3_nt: TGTGCCAGCAGTGAACTGTGGCGGGCCCACGCCTTTAACGCTTTCTTT
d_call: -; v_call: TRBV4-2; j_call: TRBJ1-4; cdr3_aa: CASSQPGGEKLFF; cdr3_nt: TGTGCCAGCAGCCAACCGGGAGGTGAAAAACTGTTTTTT
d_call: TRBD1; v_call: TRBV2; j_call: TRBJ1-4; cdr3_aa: CASRQTGYRKLFF; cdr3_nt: TGTGCCAGCAGGCAGACAGGGTACAGAAAACTGTTTTTT
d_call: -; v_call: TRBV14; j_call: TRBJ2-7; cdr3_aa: CASSQNSYEQYF; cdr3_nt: TGTGCCAGCAGCCAAAACTCTTACGAGCAGTACTTC
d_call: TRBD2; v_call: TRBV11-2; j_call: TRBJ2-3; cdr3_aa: CASSLEPTGVGGNTQYF; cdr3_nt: TGTGCCAGCAGCTTAGAGCCAACCGGGGTCGGGGGGAACACGCAGTATTTT
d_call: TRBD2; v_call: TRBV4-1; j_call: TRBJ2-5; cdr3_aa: CASSQRSGGAPETQYF; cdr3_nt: TGCGCCAGCAGCCAACGCAGCGGGGGGGCCCCTGAGACCCAGTACTTC
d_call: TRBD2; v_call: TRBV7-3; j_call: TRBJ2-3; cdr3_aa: CASSLTSAGEGDTQYF; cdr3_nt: TGTGCCAGCAGCTTAACGTCGGCGGGGGAAGGAGATACGCAGTATTTT
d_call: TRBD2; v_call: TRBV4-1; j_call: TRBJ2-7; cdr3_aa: CASSHGTSGYEQYF; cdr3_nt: TGCGCCAGCAGCCACGGGACTAGCGGCTACGAGCAGTACTTC
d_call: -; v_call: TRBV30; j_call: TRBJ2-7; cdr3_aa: CAWSVLFRYEQYF; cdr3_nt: TGTGCCTGGAGTGTCCTTTTCCGCTACGAGCAGTACTTC
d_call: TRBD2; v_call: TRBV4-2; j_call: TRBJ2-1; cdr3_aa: CANSQPPGLGHKYNEQFF; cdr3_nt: TGTGCCAACAGCCAACCGCCGGGACTAGGTCACAAGTACAATGAGCAGTTCTTC
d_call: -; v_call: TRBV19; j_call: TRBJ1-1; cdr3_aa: CASTPAWSGPTEAFF; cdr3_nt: TGTGCCAGTACCCCCGCGTGGTCAGGGCCCACTGAAGCTTTCTTT
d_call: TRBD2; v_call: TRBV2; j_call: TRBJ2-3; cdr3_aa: CASRSGGAGDTQYF; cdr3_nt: TGTGCCAGCCGTAGCGGGGGGGCTGGGGATACGCAGTATTTT
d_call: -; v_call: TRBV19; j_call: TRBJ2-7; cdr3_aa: CASSLQGRGEYEQYF; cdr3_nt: TGTGCCAGTAGTCTACAGGGACGAGGGGAATACGAGCAGTACTTC
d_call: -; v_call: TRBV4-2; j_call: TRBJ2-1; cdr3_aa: CASSQAPNEQFF; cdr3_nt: TGTGCCAGCAGCCAAGCCCCGAATGAGCAGTTCTTC
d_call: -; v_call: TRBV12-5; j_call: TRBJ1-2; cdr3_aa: CASGLPGPRRGYGYTF; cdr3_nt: TGTGCTAGTGGTTTGCCCGGACCAAGGAGGGGCTATGGCTACACCTTC
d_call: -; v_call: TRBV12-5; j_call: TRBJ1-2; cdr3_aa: CASGPLEEGEDGYTF; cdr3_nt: TGTGCTAGTGGCCCCCTTGAGGAGGGAGAGGATGGCTACACCTTC
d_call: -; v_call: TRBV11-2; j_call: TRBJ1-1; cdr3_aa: CASSLSQGWMNTEAFF; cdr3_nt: TGTGCCAGCAGCTTATCGCAGGGGTGGATGAACACTGAAGCTTTCTTT
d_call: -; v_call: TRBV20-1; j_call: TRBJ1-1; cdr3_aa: CSARRTEAFF; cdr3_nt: TGCAGTGCTAGGCGGACTGAAGCTTTCTTT
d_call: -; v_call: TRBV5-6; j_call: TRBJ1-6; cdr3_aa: CASSIGLYNSPLHF; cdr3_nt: TGTGCCAGCAGCATCGGACTCTATAATTCACCCCTCCACTTT
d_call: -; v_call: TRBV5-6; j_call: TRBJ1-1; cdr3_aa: CASSATQGIGMNTEAFF; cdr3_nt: TGTGCCAGCAGCGCTACGCAGGGTATTGGGATGAACACTGAAGCTTTCTTT
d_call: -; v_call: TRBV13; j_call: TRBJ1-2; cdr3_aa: CASSPDTGQNYGYTF; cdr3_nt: TGTGCCAGCAGCCCCGATACCGGACAGAACTATGGCTACACCTTC
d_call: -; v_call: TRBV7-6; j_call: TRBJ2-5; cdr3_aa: CASSTAGGMKETQYF; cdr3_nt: TGTGCCAGCAGCACCGCCGGGGGTATGAAAGAGACCCAGTACTTC
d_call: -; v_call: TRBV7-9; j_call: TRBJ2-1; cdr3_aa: CASGSRGGARNEQFF; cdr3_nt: TGTGCCAGCGGCTCCCGTGGGGGGGCTAGAAATGAGCAGTTCTTC
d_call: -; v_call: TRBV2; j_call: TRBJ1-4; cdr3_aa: CASSGGPTGSNEKLFF; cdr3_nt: TGTGCCAGCAGTGGAGGGCCTACAGGGAGTAATGAAAAACTGTTTTTT
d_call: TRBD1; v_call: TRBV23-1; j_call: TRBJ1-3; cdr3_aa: CASTGQGRLFSGNTIYF; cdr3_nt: TGCGCCAGCACTGGACAGGGAAGGCTGTTCTCTGGAAACACCATATATTTT
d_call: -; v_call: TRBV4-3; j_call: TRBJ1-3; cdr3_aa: CASSRNQGLHHTIYF; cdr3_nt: TGCGCCAGCAGCCGTAACCAGGGTTTACATCACACCATATATTTT
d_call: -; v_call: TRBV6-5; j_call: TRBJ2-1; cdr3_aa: CASSLAFISYNEQFF; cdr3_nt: TGTGCCAGCAGTCTAGCCTTTATCTCCTACAATGAGCAGTTCTTC
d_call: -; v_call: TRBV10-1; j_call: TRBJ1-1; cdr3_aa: CASSTGRSRNTEAFF; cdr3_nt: TGCGCCAGCAGTACGGGGAGGAGTAGGAACACTGAAGCTTTCTTT
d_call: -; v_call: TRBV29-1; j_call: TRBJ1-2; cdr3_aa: CSVMTGPYGYTF; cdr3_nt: TGCAGCGTTATGACAGGCCCCTATGGCTACACCTTC
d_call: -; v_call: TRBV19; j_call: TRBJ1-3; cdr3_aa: CASLTRVSAGNTIYF; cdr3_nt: TGTGCCAGTCTCACCAGGGTGTCGGCCGGAAACACCATATATTTT
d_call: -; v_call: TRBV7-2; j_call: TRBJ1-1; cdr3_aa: CASSFRGGTEAFF; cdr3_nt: TGTGCCAGCAGTTTCCGGGGTGGCACTGAAGCTTTCTTT
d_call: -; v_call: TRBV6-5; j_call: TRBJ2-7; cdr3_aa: CASSQRLDTYEQYF; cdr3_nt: TGTGCCAGCAGTCAACGGTTGGACACCTACGAGCAGTACTTC
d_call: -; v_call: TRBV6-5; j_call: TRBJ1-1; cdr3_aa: CASRLNTEAFF; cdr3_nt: TGTGCCAGCAGACTAAACACTGAAGCTTTCTTT
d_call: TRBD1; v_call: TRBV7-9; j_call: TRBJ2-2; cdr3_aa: CASSSLGQGRVAGELFF; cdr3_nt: TGTGCCAGCAGCTCACTCGGACAGGGAAGGGTCGCCGGGGAGCTGTTTTTT
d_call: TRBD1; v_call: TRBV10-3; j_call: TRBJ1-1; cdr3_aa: CASQGQVNTEAFF; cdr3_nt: TGTGCCTCCCAGGGACAGGTGAACACTGAAGCTTTCTTT
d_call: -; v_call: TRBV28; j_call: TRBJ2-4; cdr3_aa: CASSGVVGRGNIQYF; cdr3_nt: TGTGCCAGCAGTGGGGTAGTAGGGAGAGGAAACATTCAGTACTTC
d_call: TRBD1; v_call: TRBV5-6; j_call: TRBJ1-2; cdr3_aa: CASSFPQGGYGYTF; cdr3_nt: TGTGCCAGCAGCTTCCCGCAGGGGGGATATGGCTACACCTTC
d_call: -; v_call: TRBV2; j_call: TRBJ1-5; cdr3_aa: CASMPQGGNQPQHF; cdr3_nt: TGTGCCAGCATGCCCCAAGGGGGCAATCAGCCCCAGCATTTT
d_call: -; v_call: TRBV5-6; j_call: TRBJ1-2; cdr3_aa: CASSYRGGLSDGYTF; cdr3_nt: TGTGCCAGCAGCTACCGGGGGGGGCTATCGGACGGCTACACCTTC
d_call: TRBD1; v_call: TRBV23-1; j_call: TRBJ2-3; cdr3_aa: CASSQRGRTGGEDTQYF; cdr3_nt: TGCGCCAGCAGTCAAAGGGGCAGGACAGGGGGCGAAGATACGCAGTATTTT
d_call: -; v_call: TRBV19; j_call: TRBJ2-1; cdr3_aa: CASNTMAGWGDEQFF; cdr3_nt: TGTGCCAGTAACACGATGGCGGGGTGGGGAGATGAGCAGTTCTTC